These T cell receptor beta chains were read from a single sample in a study of Ad26.COV2.S vaccination and SARS-CoV-2 variants. Using immunoSEQ multiplex PCR, the repertoire was profiled, and TCRdb retains in-frame clones only, with some absent. The sample records around 300,000 clones, 86% being singletons. The starting material was peripheral blood, obtained in a trial of Ad26.COV2.S vaccine versus placebo. These receptors originate from a person aged 18-65 years who received the Ad26.COV2.S COVID-19 vaccine or a placebo. Both conserved end residues are part of each CDR3. D genes are given only for firm matches. Rows give clone size only sometimes, using once, few, many, or a class for an expanded clone.

TRBJ1-5 TRBV10-1 - - CASRGNQPQHF TGCGCCAGCCGGGGCAATCAGCCCCAGCATTTT
TRBJ2-2 TRBV18 TRBD1 - CASSPPGRGSTGELFF TGTGCCAGCTCACCACCAGGCAGGGGGTCCACCGGGGAGCTGTTTTTT
TRBJ1-6 TRBV5-1 - - CASSLDAGENNSPLHF TGCGCCAGCAGCTTGGATGCCGGTGAAAATAATTCACCCCTCCACTTT
TRBJ2-3 TRBV9 - - CASSVTSTDTQYF TGTGCCAGCAGCGTAACCAGCACAGATACGCAGTATTTT
TRBJ2-7 TRBV5-1 TRBD1 - CASSGGDRDYEQYF TGCGCCAGCAGCGGAGGGGACAGGGACTACGAGCAGTACTTC
TRBJ1-4 TRBV27 - - CASSDGEKLFF TGTGCCAGCAGTGACGGGGAAAAACTGTTTTTT
TRBJ1-1 TRBV7-6 - - CASSFNMNTEAFF TGTGCCAGCAGCTTTAACATGAACACTGAAGCTTTCTTT
TRBJ2-2 TRBV7-9 - - CASSPAANTGELFF TGTGCCAGCAGCCCGGCGGCGAACACCGGGGAGCTGTTTTTT
TRBJ1-4 TRBV6-4 - - CASTAPGDTEKLFF TGTGCCAGCACCGCCCCAGGGGATACTGAAAAACTGTTTTTT
TRBJ2-1 TRBV6-1 TRBD2 - CASSGRLADSYNEQFF TGTGCCAGCAGTGGTAGACTAGCGGACTCCTACAATGAGCAGTTCTTC
TRBJ2-2 TRBV11-2 - - CASSLVPGSNTGELFF TGTGCCAGCAGCTTAGTCCCAGGGTCGAACACCGGGGAGCTGTTTTTT
TRBJ2-5 TRBV2 - - CASSGTSMETQYF TGTGCCAGCAGCGGAACTAGCATGGAGACCCAGTACTTC
TRBJ1-1 TRBV10-1 TRBD1 - CASKNGATGGRTEAFF TGCGCCAGCAAAAACGGGGCGACAGGGGGAAGAACTGAAGCTTTCTTT
TRBJ1-1 TRBV28 TRBD1 - CASSFQGVKVEAFF TGTGCCAGCAGTTTTCAGGGGGTGAAGGTAGAAGCTTTCTTT
TRBJ2-1 TRBV13 TRBD2 - CASSHRGGEQFF TGTGCCAGCAGCCATAGGGGAGGGGAGCAGTTCTTC
TRBJ1-2 TRBV28 - - CASTPRPSSGGKGYGYTF TGTGCCAGCACCCCCCGACCCTCTTCGGGGGGCAAGGGCTATGGCTACACCTTC
TRBJ1-1 TRBV12-3/TRBV12-4 - - CASSVNLQAFF TGTGCCAGCAGTGTCAATTTGCAAGCTTTCTTT
TRBJ2-3 TRBV7-2 - - CASSPGGVGTDTQYF TGTGCCAGCAGCCCCGGGGGTGTAGGCACAGATACGCAGTATTTT
TRBJ2-7 TRBV11-2 TRBD2 - CASSWAGTSAFYEQYF TGTGCCAGCAGCTGGGCCGGGACTAGCGCTTTTTACGAGCAGTACTTC
TRBJ1-2 TRBV18 - - CASSETDGDGYTF TGTGCCAGCTCAGAGACGGACGGGGATGGCTACACCTTC
TRBJ1-2 TRBV20-1 - - CSATVNYGYTF TGCAGTGCTACGGTCAACTATGGCTACACCTTC
TRBJ1-2 TRBV6-5 - - CASRGGNYGYTF TGTGCCAGCAGGGGTGGTAACTATGGCTACACCTTC
TRBJ1-4 TRBV18 - - CASSLGRTTNEKLFF TGTGCCAGCTCACTTGGACGTACAACTAATGAAAAACTGTTTTTT
TRBJ2-1 TRBV5-1 - - CASSLGQINEQFF TGCGCCAGCAGTTTAGGACAGATTAATGAGCAGTTCTTC
TRBJ1-2 TRBV10-3 - once CAITTSENYGYTF TGTGCCATCACAACCTCAGAGAACTATGGCTACACCTTC